These 4 T cell receptor delta chains originate from one sample sequenced in a study of gamma-delta T cells after stem cell transplantation (dated by TCRdb to about 2016). Libraries were made using RT-PCR. Sequencing instrument: Illumina MiSeq. With CATT, TCRdb called clones again from the public reads; duplicate DNA rows were later joined. The sample's clone listing holds 5 delta-chain clones. The sequenced material came from gamma-delta T cells. All receptors come from a human donor. It is not recorded whose cells these are; they may come from a transplant donor. This table probably holds off-target reads from a library built for another chain.

This clone has just a few counts. The chain combines TRDV1 with TRDJ1; 11 bases map to TRDD3. The CDR3 has 21 residues. The V and J ends lost 2 bases and 0 bases, in that order; junction bases with no gene match: 17. Germline CDR1 and CDR2: TSWWSYY and QGS. CDR3 sequence: CALGEDYAYWGIGGYTDKLIF. In DNA, the CDR3 is TGTGCTCTTGGGGAAGACTACGCGTACTGGGGGATAGGGGGGTACACCGATAAACTCATCTTT.

This rearrangement joins TRDV1 to TRDJ1, with 11 positions matching TRDD3. V lost 4 bases and J lost 0; bases outside the gene matches: 28. The CDR3 spans 24 residues. Germline V lookup: CDR1 TSWWSYY, CDR2 QGS. CDR3 loop: CALGGDGLPLIWGILGPYTDKLIF. In DNA, the CDR3 is TGTGCTCTTGGGGGAGACGGCCTCCCTCTGATCTGGGGGATACTTGGGCCTTACACCGATAAACTCATCTTT.

The genes are TRDV1 and TRDJ1; TRDD3 agrees at 10 bases. Germline CDR1 and CDR2: TSWWSYY and QGS. V shed 3 bases and J 5 bases; nucleotides not matched to a gene: 9. The CDR3 is 16 amino acids. The CDR3 protein is CALGELRWGIIDKLIF. The CDR3 bases are TGTGCTCTTGGGGAGCTCCGCTGGGGGATAATTGATAAACTCATCTTT.

The chain uses TRDV2 and TRDJ3; no clear D. Germline CDR1 and CDR2: GEAIGNYY and EKD. The length of the CDR3 is 18 residues. V was clipped by 0 bases and J by 0 bases, with 11 bases between them. CDR3 amino acids: CACDTAGASSWDTRQMFF. CDR3 DNA sequence: TGTGCCTGTGACACCGCAGGCGCTAGCTCCTGGGACACCCGACAGATGTTTTTC.